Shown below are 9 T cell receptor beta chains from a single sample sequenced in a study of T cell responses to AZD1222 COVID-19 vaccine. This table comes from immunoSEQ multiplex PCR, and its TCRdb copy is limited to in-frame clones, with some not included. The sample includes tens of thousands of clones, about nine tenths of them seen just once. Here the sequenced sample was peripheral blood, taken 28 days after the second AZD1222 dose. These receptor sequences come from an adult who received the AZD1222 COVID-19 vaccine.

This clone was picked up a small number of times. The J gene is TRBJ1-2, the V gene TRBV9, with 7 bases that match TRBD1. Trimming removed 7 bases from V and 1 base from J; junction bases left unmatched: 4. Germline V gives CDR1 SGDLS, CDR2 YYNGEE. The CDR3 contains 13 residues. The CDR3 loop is CASPTGFNYGYTF. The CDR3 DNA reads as TGTGCCAGCCCGACAGGGTTTAACTATGGCTACACCTTC.

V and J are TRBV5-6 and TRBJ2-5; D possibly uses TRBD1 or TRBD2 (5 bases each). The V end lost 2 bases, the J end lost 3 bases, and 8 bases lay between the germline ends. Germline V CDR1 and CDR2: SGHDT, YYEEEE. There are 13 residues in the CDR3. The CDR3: CASSLGTEETQYF. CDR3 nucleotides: TGTGCCAGCAGCTTAGGGACCGAAGAGACCCAGTACTTC.

The CDR3 loop reads CASSDTPGGNIQYF. The CDR3 DNA sequence: TGTGCCAGCAGTGACACACCGGGGGGGAACATTCAGTACTTC. The V and J genes are TRBV2 and TRBJ2-4, with 8 bases identical to TRBD2. CDR3 length: 14 residues. V shed 3 bases, J shed 7 bases, and the junction held 5 bases outside the gene matches. CDR1 is SNHLY, CDR2 FYNNEI, per germline.

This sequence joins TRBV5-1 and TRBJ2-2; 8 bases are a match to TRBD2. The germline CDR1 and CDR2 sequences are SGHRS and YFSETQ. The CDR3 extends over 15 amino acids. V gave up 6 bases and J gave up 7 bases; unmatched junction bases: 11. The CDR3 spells CASTMVGLAGGELFF. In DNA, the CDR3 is TGCGCCAGCACCATGGTCGGACTAGCAGGCGGGGAGCTGTTTTTT.

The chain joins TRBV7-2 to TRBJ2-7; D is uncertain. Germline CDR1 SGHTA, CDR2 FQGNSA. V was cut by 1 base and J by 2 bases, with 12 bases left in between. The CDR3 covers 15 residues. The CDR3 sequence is CASSLELAKAYEQYF. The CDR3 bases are TGTGCCAGCAGCTTAGAGTTGGCGAAAGCCTACGAGCAGTACTTC.

The CDR3 nucleotides read TGTGCTAGTGGTTTGGTACCAGCTCCCGAGCCCCAGCATTTT. This codes for CASGLVPAPEPQHF. The chain carries TRBV12-5 and TRBJ1-5; D uncertain. The length of the CDR3 is 14 residues. Between the trimmed V and J ends, which lost 0 bases and 8 bases, there was a span of 11 bases. Germline V gene lookup returns CDR1 LGHNT and CDR2 FRNRAP.

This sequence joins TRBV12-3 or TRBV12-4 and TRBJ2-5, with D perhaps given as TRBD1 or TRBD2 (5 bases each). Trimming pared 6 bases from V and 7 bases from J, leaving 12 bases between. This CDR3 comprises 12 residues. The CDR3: CASSRDRGTQYF. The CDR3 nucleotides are TGTGCCAGCAGCCGGGACCGGGGGACCCAGTACTTC.

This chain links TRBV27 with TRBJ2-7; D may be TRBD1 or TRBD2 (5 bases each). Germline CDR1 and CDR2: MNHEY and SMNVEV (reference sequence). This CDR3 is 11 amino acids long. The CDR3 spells CASGPNYEQYV. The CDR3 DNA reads TGTGCTTCGGGACCGAACTACGAGCAGTACGTC.

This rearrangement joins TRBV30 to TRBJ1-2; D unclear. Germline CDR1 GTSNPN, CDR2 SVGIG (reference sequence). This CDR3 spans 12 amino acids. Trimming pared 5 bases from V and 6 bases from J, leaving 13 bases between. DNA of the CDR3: TGTGCCTGGTGGGCCGGTCCGGATGGCTACACCTTC. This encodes CAWWAGPDGYTF.